Following are 12 T cell receptor beta chains from one sample sequenced in a study of cytomegalovirus exposure and HLA in healthy donors. The PCR employed 60 Vbeta primers together with 13 Jbeta primers. Data came from immunoSEQ multiplex PCR; TCRdb stores just in-frame clones and leaves some out. Of roughly 180,000 clones detected, around four fifths appear once; the ten largest clones hold 1.4%. Sequencing input: PBMCs. The receptors derive from a man younger than 35 in good health and CMV-seronegative.

The chain carries TRBV20-1 and TRBJ1-2; D is possibly TRBD1 (5 bases). V lost 3 bases and J 6 bases, leaving 8 bases between the germline ends. Germline-derived CDR1 and CDR2 are DFQATT and SNEGSKA (reference sequence). The length of the CDR3 is 11 residues. The CDR3 here is CSASGGNGYTF. DNA for the CDR3: TGCAGTGCTAGCGGGGGGAATGGCTACACCTTC.

The chain couples TRBV4-1 to TRBJ2-2; TRBD2 matches 15 bases. This CDR3 spans 18 amino acids. Unmatched junction bases numbered 9, after V lost 3 bases and J lost 7 bases. CDR1 MGHRA and CDR2 YSYEKL come from the germline V gene. The CDR3 is CASSHIGLAGGSIGELFF. The CDR3 DNA sequence: TGCGCCAGCAGCCATATAGGACTAGCGGGGGGGAGCATCGGGGAGCTGTTTTTT.

The chain uses TRBV6-5 and TRBJ1-2; 9 bases agree with TRBD1. Trimming removed 2 bases from V and 6 bases from J; junction bases left unmatched: 7. The CDR3 length is 15 residues. The germline V gene has CDR1 MNHEY and CDR2 SVGAGI. This chain's CDR3 is CASSYTDRGGDGYTF. The DNA for the CDR3 is TGTGCCAGCAGTTACACCGACAGGGGGGGGGATGGCTACACCTTC.

There are a few counts of this clone. V gene TRBV25-1 combines with J gene TRBJ1-1, with 10 bases that match TRBD1. Germline CDR1 MGHDK, CDR2 SYGVNS. The CDR3 length is 15 residues. V shed 4 bases, J shed 5 bases, and the junction held 7 bases outside the gene matches. The CDR3 region has the DNA TGTGCCAGCAGTGTGGGACAGGGGTTAAGAACTGAAGCTTTCTTT. Its translation is CASSVGQGLRTEAFF.

The chain couples TRBV9 to TRBJ2-1; possible D gene TRBD2, 7 bases. The CDR3 consists of 13 residues. The V end was cut by 7 bases, the J end by 5 bases, with 13 bases between. CDR1 SGDLS and CDR2 YYNGEE come from the germline V gene. The CDR3: CASGGAGDNEQFF. For the CDR3, the DNA is TGTGCCAGCGGGGGGGCAGGGGACAATGAGCAGTTCTTC.

The chain combines TRBV11-2 with TRBJ1-1, with 8 bases fitting TRBD1. V was clipped by 6 bases and J by 3 bases; unmatched bases: 12. The CDR3 runs to 16 residues. From germline, CDR1 is SGHAT and CDR2 FQNNGV. CDR3 in amino acids: CASSHTPGTGHTEAFF. The CDR3 bases are TGTGCCAGCAGTCACACCCCAGGGACAGGTCACACTGAAGCTTTCTTT.

The rearrangement links TRBV10-3 to TRBJ1-6; D ambiguous. Trimming stripped 10 bases from V and 10 bases from J, with 23 bases between. The CDR3 is 15 residues long. The germline V gene has CDR1 ENHRY and CDR2 SYGVKD. CDR3 loop: CATLSHSNGGSPLHF. The CDR3 nucleotides are TGTGCCACCCTCTCCCATTCGAATGGAGGGTCACCCCTCCACTTT.

The V call is TRBV19, the J call TRBJ2-3; 14 nucleotides line up with TRBD2. V trimming: 5 bases; J trimming: 0 bases; junction bases outside the gene matches: 10. The CDR3 has 19 amino acids. The germline gives CDR1 LNHDA, CDR2 SQIVND (reference sequence). CDR3 nucleotide sequence: TGTGCCAGTAGTTTCGAAGGACTAGCGGGGGGAGCAAGCACAGATACGCAGTATTTT. It codes for CASSFEGLAGGASTDTQYF.

This chain joins TRBV9 and TRBJ1-2, with D unresolved. This CDR3 contains 13 residues. Trimming left V 4 bases short and J 5 bases short, with 12 bases between. Germline CDR1 reads SGDLS; CDR2 reads YYNGEE. The CDR3 DNA is TGTGCCAGCAGCCCTCCGGGAGGTTATGGCTACACCTTC. Translated: CASSPPGGYGYTF.

The CDR3 is CASSSYQQGAIEAFF. CDR3 DNA sequence: TGTGCCAGCAGTTCATATCAACAGGGGGCCATTGAAGCTTTCTTT. The chain uses TRBV27 and TRBJ1-1; 9 nucleotides line up with TRBD1. The germline V gene encodes CDR1 MNHEY and CDR2 SMNVEV (reference sequence). After removal of 4 bases from V and 7 bases from J, the junction contained 10 bases not matched to a gene. The CDR3 spans 15 residues.

The table lists this clone with a few counts. The chain combines TRBV9 with TRBJ2-1; D is undetermined. The CDR3 sequence is 13 residues long. Germline CDR1 SGDLS, CDR2 YYNGEE. V gave up 1 base and J gave up 4 bases, with 6 bases separating them. DNA of the CDR3: TGTGCCAGCAGCGTACAAACTTACAATGAGCAGTTCTTC. This sequence encodes CASSVQTYNEQFF. The whole variable domain, filled in from reference TRBV9 and TRBJ2-1, reads DSGVTQTPKHLITATGQRVTLRCSPRSGDLSVYWYQQSLDQGLQFLIQYYNGEERAKGNILERFSAQQFPDLHSELNLSSLELGDSALYFCASSVQTYNEQFFGPGTRLTVL.

The chain employs TRBV9 and TRBJ1-2; D might be TRBD1 (6 bases). CDR1 is SGDLS and CDR2 is YYNGEE in the germline V gene. The CDR3 runs to 14 residues. V lost 3 bases and J lost 5, with 14 bases in between. The CDR3 reads CASSGRQVSYGYTF. The CDR3 DNA is TGTGCCAGCAGCGGCCGACAGGTATCGTATGGCTACACCTTC.